A single TCR beta chain is shown here with its context. The antigen is undetermined. Sequenced by immunoSEQ multiplex PCR; TCRdb stores in-frame clones only, minus some. The sample contains approximately 80,000 clones, 80% to 90% of which appear only once. This CDR3 contains 13 residues. The V and J ends lost 4 bases and 5 bases, in that order; junction bases with no gene match: 2. Germline V gene data show CDR1 as SGHRS and CDR2 as YFSETQ. This sample stems from a study of PD-1 blockade in mismatch repair-deficient tumors. Overall study results and limits: After pembrolizumab, tumor-resident clones rose rapidly, then generally contracted before radiologic responses.

The specimen comprised peripheral blood, sampled 44 weeks after starting pembrolizumab. V is TRBV5-1 and J is TRBJ1-4; 7 bases map to TRBD1. The receptor was isolated from an adult with mismatch repair-deficient cancer. The CDR3 nucleotides are TGCGCCAGCAGCCCGGGACAGAATGAAAAACTGTTTTTT. This translates into CASSPGQNEKLFF. Full variable domain (remainder filled in from reference TRBV5-1 and TRBJ1-4): KAGVTQTPRYLIKTRGQQVTLSCSPISGHRSVSWYQQTPGQGLQFLFEYFSETQRNKGNFPGRFSGRQFSNSRSEMNVSTLELGDSALYLCASSPGQNEKLFFGSGTQLSVL.